The subject of this entry is one T cell receptor (beta chain). Its antigen is not identified. This entry comes from a study of cytomegalovirus exposure and HLA in healthy donors. Researchers ran the PCR with 60 Vbeta and 13 Jbeta primers. TCRdb's table, derived via immunoSEQ multiplex PCR, lists solely in-frame clones and lacks some. The repertoire holds around 190,000 clones, with more than 75% as singletons. Findings of the study overall: Most TCR beta V segments were productive about 87% or about 30% of the time in an earlier analysis. Upon later analysis, HLA-associated TCR beta chains proved more clonally expanded than other, equally common chains. It was approximately 150 TCR beta chains that were listed as cytomegalovirus-associated.

The trim removed 0 bases at V and 5 bases at J, leaving 7 bases unmatched. Germline-derived CDR1 and CDR2 are SGDLS and YYNGEE. The CDR3 extends over 15 amino acids. The gene calls are TRBV9 and TRBJ2-7; 8 nucleotides match TRBD2. The TCR was taken from a woman aged 50 to 60 in good health and CMV-seronegative. The sequenced material came from PBMCs. The CDR3 region is CASSVAPSGRDEQYF. The DNA for the CDR3 is TGTGCCAGCAGCGTAGCTCCTAGCGGGCGGGACGAGCAGTACTTC. Based on the CDR3 plus reference TRBV9 and TRBJ2-7, the full variable domain is DSGVTQTPKHLITATGQRVTLRCSPRSGDLSVYWYQQSLDQGLQFLIQYYNGEERAKGNILERFSAQQFPDLHSELNLSSLELGDSALYFCASSVAPSGRDEQYFGPGTRLTVT.